Detailed here is one TCR beta chain. Its antigen is unknown. The data derive from a study of PD-1 blockade in classical Hodgkin lymphoma. For the study at large: The patients were dosed with nivolumab 3 mg/kg, infused intravenously every 2 weeks. Overall study results and limits: Patients starting nivolumab less than 1 year after ASCT had lower diversity and were excluded from later analyses. A significant rise in TCR diversity by C4D1 was seen for CD4+ but not CD8+ cells.

The V gene's germline CDR1 is SGDLS and CDR2 YYNGEE. There are 16 residues in the CDR3. The V and J ends lost 4 bases and 0 bases respectively, with 15 bases between them. The protocol was immunoSEQ multiplex PCR, while the TCRdb copy is restricted to in-frame clones and leaves out a portion. Here the sample spans about 96,000 clones, just over 90% being singletons. Time point in this sample: cycle 4 day 1 (C4D1), after more than five weeks of nivolumab. No patient escaped relapse after autologous stem cell transplantation, and brentuximab vedotin exposure varied. Best outcomes ranged across complete response, partial response and progressive disease.

The origin of this receptor is a human donor with classical Hodgkin lymphoma. The gene calls are TRBV9 and TRBJ2-3; D gene ambiguous. The source was peripheral blood mononuclear cells (PBMCs), collected before the fourth cycle of nivolumab. The CDR3 region is CASSLGKSSSTDTQYF. CDR3 DNA: TGTGCCAGCAGCCTAGGTAAATCCTCTAGCACAGATACGCAGTATTTT.